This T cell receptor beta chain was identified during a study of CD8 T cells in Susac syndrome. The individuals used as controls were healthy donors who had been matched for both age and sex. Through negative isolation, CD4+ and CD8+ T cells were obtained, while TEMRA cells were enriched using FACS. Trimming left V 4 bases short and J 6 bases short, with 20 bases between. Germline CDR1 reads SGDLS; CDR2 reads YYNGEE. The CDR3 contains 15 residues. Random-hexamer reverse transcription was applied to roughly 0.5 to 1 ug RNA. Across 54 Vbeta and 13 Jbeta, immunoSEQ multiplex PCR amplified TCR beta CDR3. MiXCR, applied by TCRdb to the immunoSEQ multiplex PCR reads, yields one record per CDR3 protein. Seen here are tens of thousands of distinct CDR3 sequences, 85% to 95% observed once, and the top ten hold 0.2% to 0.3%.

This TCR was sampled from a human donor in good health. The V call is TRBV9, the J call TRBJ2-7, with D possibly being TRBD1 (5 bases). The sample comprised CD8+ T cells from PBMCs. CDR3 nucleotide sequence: TGTGCCAGCAGCCCCGACAGATTTAGCCTACGCGAGCAGTACTTC. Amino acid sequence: CASSPDRFSLREQYF.